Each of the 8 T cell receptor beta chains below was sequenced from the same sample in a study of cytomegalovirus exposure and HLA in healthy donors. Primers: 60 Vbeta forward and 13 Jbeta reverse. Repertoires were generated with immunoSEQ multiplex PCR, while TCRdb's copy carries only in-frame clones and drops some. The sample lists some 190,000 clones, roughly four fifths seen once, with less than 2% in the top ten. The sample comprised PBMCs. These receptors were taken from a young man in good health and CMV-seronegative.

Here the CDR3 DNA reads TGTGCCAGCAGTACTCGAGGAGGAAGATTTGCAACTAATGAAAAACTGTTTTTT. It is translated as CASSTRGGRFATNEKLFF. This chain uses TRBV28 with TRBJ1-4; D unresolved. Deletions cut 5 bases from V and 0 bases from J, with 19 bases between. Per the germline V gene, CDR1 is MDHEN and CDR2 is SYDVKM. The CDR3 has 18 amino acids.

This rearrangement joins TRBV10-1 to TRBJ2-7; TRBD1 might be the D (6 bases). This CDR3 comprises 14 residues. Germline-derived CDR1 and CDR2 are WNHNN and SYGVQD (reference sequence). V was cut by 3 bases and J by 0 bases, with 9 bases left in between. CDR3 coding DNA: TGCGCCAGCAGTGAATCAGGGGACTCCTACGAGCAGTACTTC. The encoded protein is CASSESGDSYEQYF.

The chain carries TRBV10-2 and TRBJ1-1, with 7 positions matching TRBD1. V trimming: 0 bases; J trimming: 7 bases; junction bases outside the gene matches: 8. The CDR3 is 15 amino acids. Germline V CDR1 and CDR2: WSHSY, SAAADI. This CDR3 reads CASSESRGRVSEAFF. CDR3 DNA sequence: TGCGCCAGCAGTGAGTCGAGGGGGCGAGTGAGTGAAGCTTTCTTT.

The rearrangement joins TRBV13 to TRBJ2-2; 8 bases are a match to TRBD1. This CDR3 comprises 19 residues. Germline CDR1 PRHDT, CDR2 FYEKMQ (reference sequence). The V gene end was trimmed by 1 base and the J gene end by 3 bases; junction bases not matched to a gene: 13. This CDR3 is CASSLVHVRGRGDTGELFF. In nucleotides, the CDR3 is TGTGCCAGCAGCTTAGTTCACGTCAGGGGGCGCGGGGACACCGGGGAGCTGTTTTTT.

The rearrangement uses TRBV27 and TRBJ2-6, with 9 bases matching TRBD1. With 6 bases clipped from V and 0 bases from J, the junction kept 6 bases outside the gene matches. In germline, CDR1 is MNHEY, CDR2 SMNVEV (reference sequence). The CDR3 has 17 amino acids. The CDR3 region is CASRTGTGISGANVLTF. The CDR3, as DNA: TGTGCCAGCAGAACCGGGACAGGGATCTCTGGGGCCAACGTCCTGACTTTC.

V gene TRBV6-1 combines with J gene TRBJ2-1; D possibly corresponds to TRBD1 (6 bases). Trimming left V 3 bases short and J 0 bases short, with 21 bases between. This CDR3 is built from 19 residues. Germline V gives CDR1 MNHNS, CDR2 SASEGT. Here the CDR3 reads CASSDPLQRTASSYNEQFF. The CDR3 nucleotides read TGTGCCAGCAGTGATCCCTTACAAAGGACAGCCAGCTCCTACAATGAGCAGTTCTTC.

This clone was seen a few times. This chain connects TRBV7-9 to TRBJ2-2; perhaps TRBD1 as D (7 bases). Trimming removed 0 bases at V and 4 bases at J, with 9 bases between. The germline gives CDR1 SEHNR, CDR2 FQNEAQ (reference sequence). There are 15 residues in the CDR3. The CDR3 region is CASSLAQGGTGELFF. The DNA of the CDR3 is TGTGCCAGCAGCTTAGCGCAGGGGGGCACCGGGGAGCTGTTTTTT.

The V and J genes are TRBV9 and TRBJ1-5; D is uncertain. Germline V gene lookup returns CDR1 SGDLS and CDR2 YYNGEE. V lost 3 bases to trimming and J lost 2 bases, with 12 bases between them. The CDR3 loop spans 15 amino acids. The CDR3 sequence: CASSASGGGNQPQHF. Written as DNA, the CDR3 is TGTGCCAGCAGCGCCAGTGGCGGCGGCAATCAGCCCCAGCATTTT.